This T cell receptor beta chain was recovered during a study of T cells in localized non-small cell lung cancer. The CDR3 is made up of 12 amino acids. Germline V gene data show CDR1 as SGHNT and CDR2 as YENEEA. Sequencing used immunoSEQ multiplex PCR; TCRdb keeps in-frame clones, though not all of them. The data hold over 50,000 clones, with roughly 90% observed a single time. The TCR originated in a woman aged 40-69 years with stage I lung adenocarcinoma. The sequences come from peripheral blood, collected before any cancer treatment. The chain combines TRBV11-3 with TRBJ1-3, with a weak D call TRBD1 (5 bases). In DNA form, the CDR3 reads TGTGCTTACAGGAACTCTGGAAACACCATATATTTT. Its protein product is CAYRNSGNTIYF.